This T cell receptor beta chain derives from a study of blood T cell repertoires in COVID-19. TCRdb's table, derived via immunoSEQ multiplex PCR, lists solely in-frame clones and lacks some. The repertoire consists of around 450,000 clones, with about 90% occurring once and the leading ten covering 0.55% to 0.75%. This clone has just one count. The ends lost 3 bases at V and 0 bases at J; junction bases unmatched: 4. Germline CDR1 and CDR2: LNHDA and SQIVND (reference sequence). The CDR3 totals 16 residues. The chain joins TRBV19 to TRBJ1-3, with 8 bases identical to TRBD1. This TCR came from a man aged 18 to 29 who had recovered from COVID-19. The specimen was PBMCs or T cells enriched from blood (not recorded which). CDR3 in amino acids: CASSMGTGRSGNTIYF. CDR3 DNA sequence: TGTGCCAGTAGTATGGGGACAGGCCGCTCTGGAAACACCATATATTTT.